A selection of T cell receptor beta chains follows, all from one sample in a study of blood T cells in healthy people across ages. TCRdb independently ran MiXCR on the 5' RACE reads; one entry per CDR3 protein. The data show 650,000 to 1,000,000 distinct CDR3 sequences, with around half seen just once and roughly 20% held by the top ten. Sequences were obtained from blood. These receptors all come from an elderly man in good health. CDR3s include the opening cysteine and the closing phenylalanine or tryptophan. The D gene is left open where the match is weak. Only some rows state a clone size, as once, few, many or a class for expanded clones.

TRBV30,.,few,TRBJ2-3,TGTGCCTGGATCGGCCCGGGAGATACGCAGTATTTT,CAWIGPGDTQYF
TRBV10-3,TRBD2,.,TRBJ2-3,TGTGCCACCAGTAGCACTAGCGGGAGGAGTACAGATACGCAGTATTTT,CATSSTSGRSTDTQYF
TRBV6-2/TRBV6-3,TRBD2,.,TRBJ2-7,TGTGCCAGCAGTCGGACTAGCACCAACGAGCAGTACTTC,CASSRTSTNEQYF
TRBV5-6,.,.,TRBJ2-5,TGTGCCAGCACCAAAGACTACAATGAGCAGTACTTC,CASTKDYNEQYF
TRBV7-2,TRBD2,.,TRBJ2-7,TGTGCCAGCAGCTTAGCGTCTGGGGGGAGGGCCGACGAGCAGTACTTC,CASSLASGGRADEQYF
TRBV7-9,.,.,TRBJ2-5,TGTGCCAGCAGCCTCGGACCACTCCAAGAGACCCAGTACTTC,CASSLGPLQETQYF
TRBV13,.,.,TRBJ1-2,TGTGCCAGCAGCCATCCAGGGAGTCGGGTTGGTGGCTACACCTTC,CASSHPGSRVGGYTF
TRBV7-6,TRBD1,.,TRBJ1-5,TGTGCCAGCAGCTCGCAACAGGGGGATCAGCCCCAGCATTTT,CASSSQQGDQPQHF
TRBV28,TRBD2,.,TRBJ2-7,TGTGCCAGCAGTCCCTGGACTAGCGGGAGAAGATCCTACGAGCAGTACTTC,CASSPWTSGRRSYEQYF
TRBV15,.,.,TRBJ2-7,TGTGCCACCAGCAGAGATTTGCTAGCGTTTGAGCAGTACTTC,CATSRDLLAFEQYF
TRBV10-3,.,few,TRBJ2-5,TGTGCCATCAGTGAGTCCTTTGGCAACCAAGAGACCCAGTACTTC,CAISESFGNQETQYF
TRBV11-2,.,.,TRBJ1-5,TGTGCCAGCAGCTTAAGGGTCGGCAATCAGCCCCAGCATTTT,CASSLRVGNQPQHF
TRBV7-2,.,.,TRBJ1-6,TGTGCCAGCAGCACCACAATCCCGGGACGGAAGAATTCACCCCTCCACTTT,CASSTTIPGRKNSPLHF
TRBV29-1,.,few,TRBJ2-1,TGCAGCGTTGAACATGTCAGGGGTCGAAATGAGCAGTTCTTC,CSVEHVRGRNEQFF
TRBV28,.,.,TRBJ2-7,TGTGCCAGCAGTTTATTACACCTCGGGGCCACCTACGAGCAGTACTTC,CASSLLHLGATYEQYF
TRBV6-5,TRBD1,.,TRBJ1-5,TGTGCCAGCAGTTCATTGACTACAGGGGGCAGGGTTGGTCAGCCCCAGCATTTT,CASSSLTTGGRVGQPQHF
TRBV10-3,.,many,TRBJ1-5,TGTGCCATCGGTAATGAGGGGAAGTATCAGCCCCAGCATTTT,CAIGNEGKYQPQHF
TRBV29-1,.,.,TRBJ1-1,TGCAGAGCCCACCGGGACGGGAACATGAACACTGAAGCTTTCTTT,CRAHRDGNMNTEAFF
TRBV11-3,TRBD1,.,TRBJ1-2,TGTGCCAGCAGCTCCTACAGGGGGCTCTATGGCTACACCTTC,CASSSYRGLYGYTF
TRBV6-6,.,.,TRBJ2-3,TGTGCCAGCAGTTACCAACAGGGCCTAAGCACAGATACGCAGTATTTT,CASSYQQGLSTDTQYF
TRBV25-1,.,few,TRBJ2-7,TGTGCCAGCAGTGAAAGGCGAATCTCCGCCTACGAGCAGTACTTC,CASSERRISAYEQYF
TRBV6-2/TRBV6-3,TRBD1,few,TRBJ2-1,TGTGCCAGCACCTCCCGCAGGGGGCAGGGGGCCTACAATGAGCAGTTCTTC,CASTSRRGQGAYNEQFF
TRBV5-1,.,.,TRBJ2-1,TGCGCCAGCAGCTTGCTCGGGGGACGAGGCAATGAGCAGTTCTTC,CASSLLGGRGNEQFF
TRBV7-2,TRBD2,many,TRBJ2-1,TGTGCCAGCAGCTCGGGACTAGCGGGGATCCGGAGCTCCTACAATGAGCAGTTCTTC,CASSSGLAGIRSSYNEQFF